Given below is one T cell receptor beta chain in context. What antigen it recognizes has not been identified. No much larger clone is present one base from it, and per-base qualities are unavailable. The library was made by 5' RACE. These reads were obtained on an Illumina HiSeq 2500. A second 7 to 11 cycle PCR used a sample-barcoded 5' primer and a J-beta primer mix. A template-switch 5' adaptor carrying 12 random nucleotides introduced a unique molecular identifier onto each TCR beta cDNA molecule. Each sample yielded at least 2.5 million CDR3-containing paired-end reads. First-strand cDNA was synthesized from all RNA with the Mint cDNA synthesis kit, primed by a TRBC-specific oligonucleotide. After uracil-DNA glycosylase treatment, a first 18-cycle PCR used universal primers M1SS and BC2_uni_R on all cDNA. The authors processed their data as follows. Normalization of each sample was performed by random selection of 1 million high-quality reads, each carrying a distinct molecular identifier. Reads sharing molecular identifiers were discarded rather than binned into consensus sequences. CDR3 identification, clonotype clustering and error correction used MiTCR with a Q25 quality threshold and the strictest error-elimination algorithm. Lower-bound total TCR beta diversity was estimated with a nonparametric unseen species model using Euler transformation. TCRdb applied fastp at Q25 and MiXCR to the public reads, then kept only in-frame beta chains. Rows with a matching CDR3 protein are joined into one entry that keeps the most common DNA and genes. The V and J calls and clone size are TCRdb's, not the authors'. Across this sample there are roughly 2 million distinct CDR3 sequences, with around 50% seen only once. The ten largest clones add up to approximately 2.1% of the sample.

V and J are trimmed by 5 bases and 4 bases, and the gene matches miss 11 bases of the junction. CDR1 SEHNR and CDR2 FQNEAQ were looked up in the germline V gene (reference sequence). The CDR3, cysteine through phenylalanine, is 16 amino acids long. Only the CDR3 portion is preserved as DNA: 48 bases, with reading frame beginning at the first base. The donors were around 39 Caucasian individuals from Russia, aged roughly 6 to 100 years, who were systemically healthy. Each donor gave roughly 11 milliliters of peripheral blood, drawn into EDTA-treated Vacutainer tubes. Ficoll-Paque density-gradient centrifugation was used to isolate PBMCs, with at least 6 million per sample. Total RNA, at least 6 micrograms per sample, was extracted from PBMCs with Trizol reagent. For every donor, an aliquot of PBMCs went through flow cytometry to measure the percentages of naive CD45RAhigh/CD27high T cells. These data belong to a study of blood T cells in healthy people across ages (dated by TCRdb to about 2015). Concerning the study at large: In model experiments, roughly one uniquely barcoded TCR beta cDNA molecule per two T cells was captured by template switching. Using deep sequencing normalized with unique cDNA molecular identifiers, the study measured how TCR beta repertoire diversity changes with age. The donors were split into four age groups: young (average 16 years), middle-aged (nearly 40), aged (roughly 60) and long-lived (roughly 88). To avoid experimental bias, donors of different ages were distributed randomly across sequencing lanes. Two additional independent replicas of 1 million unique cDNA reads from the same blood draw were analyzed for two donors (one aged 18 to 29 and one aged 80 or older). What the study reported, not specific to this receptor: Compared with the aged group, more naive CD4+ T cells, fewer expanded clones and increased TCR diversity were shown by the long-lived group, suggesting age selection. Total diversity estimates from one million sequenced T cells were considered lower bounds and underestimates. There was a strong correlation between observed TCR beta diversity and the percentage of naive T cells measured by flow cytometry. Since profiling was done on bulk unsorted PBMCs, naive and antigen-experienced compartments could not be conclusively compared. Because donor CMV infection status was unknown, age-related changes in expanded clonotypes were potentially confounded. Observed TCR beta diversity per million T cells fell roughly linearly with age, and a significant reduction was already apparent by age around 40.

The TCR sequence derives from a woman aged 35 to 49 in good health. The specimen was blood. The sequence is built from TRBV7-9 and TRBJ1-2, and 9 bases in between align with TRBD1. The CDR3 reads CASSQGGTGIFYGYTF. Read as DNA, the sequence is TGTGCCAGCAGCCAAGGGGGGACAGGGATCTTCTATGGCTACACCTTC. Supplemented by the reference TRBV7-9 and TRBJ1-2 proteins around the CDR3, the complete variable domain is DTGVSQNPRHKITKRGQNVTFRCDPISEHNRLYWYRQTLGQGPEFLTYFQNEAQLEKSRLLSDRFSAERPKGSFSTLEIQRTEQGDSAMYLCASSQGGTGIFYGYTFGSGTRLTVV.